This TCR beta chain was recorded in a study of T cell repertoires and HLA-DP antigens. Repertoires were generated with immunoSEQ multiplex PCR, while TCRdb's copy carries only in-frame clones and drops some. Of more than 350 clones in the sample, roughly 70% were seen once. Germline CDR1 reads MNHEY; CDR2 reads SMNVEV (reference sequence). Trimming took off 6 bases at V and 9 bases at J, with 21 bases between the two ends. The CDR3 sequence is 16 residues long. Sample label explained: CD137+ CD4 T cells sorted after culture with HeLa expressing allogeneic HLA-DP. Cells were stimulated with HeLa cells transduced with HLA-DPA1/DPB1, HLA-DM, invariant chain and CD80. HeLa cells expressing allogeneic DPB1 restimulated the approximately 15-day-expanded CD4+ cells for 20 to 30 h. Magnetic bead sorting enriched CD137+ activated cells, averaging 93.2% purity, after restimulation. This clone occurred a few times.

This sequence was found in a woman aged 18 to 35 in good health and CMV-seronegative. Sequenced: alloreactive CD137+ CD4+ T cells from cultured PBMCs. Subset in this sample: CD137+ CD4+ cells sorted after roughly 23 h restimulation with the allogeneic HLA-DP-expressing HeLa cells. V usage is TRBV27 and J usage is TRBJ1-6, with D possibly being TRBD1 (5 bases). The CDR3: CASSSVLRGESSPLHF. CDR3 bases: TGTGCCAGCAGCTCCGTCTTAAGGGGCGAAAGTTCACCCCTCCACTTT.